A single sample is the source of the 32 T cell receptor beta chains below, sequenced in a study of blood T cell repertoires in COVID-19. Some clones are missing from TCRdb's copy, which holds only in-frame ones; the method was immunoSEQ multiplex PCR. This sample has about 130,000 clones; 79% occur once, and the top ten carry about 40%. Sequenced sample: peripheral blood. All receptors come from a man aged 40-55 years with active or convalescent COVID-19.

V and J are TRBV5-1 and TRBJ1-4; TRBD1 matches 10 bases. Germline V gene data show CDR1 as SGHRS and CDR2 as YFSETQ. This CDR3 spans 14 amino acids. After removal of 4 bases from V and 6 bases from J, the junction contained 3 bases not matched to a gene. CDR3 amino acids: CASSPDRGDEKLFF. CDR3 coding DNA: TGCGCCAGCAGCCCGGACAGGGGGGATGAAAAACTGTTTTTT.

This chain links TRBV6-5 with TRBJ1-4; D possibly corresponds to TRBD1 (5 bases). This CDR3 region has 14 residues. V lost 10 bases, J lost 0 bases, and 12 bases lay in between. Looked up from germline, CDR1 is MNHEY and CDR2 is SVGAGI. The CDR3 coding sequence is TGTGCCACCAAGTCGACAGCAACTAATGAAAAACTGTTTTTT. Translating it yields CATKSTATNEKLFF.

V and J are TRBV10-3 and TRBJ2-3; D ambiguous. Germline V gives CDR1 ENHRY, CDR2 SYGVKD. Trimming took off 2 bases at V and 2 bases at J, with 8 bases between the two ends. The CDR3 totals 14 residues. CDR3 nucleotides: TGTGCCATCAGTGAGGCGGAACACACAGATACGCAGTATTTT. Translated: CAISEAEHTDTQYF.

The chain is built from TRBV5-1 and TRBJ2-3, with 9 bases identical to TRBD2. V shed 0 bases and J 5 bases; nucleotides not matched to a gene: 7. CDR3 length: 16 amino acids. Germline assignment: CDR1 SGHRS and CDR2 YFSETQ. The DNA for the CDR3 is TGCGCCAGCAGCTTGGAGGCGGGAGGGCTGGGAGATACGCAGTATTTT. Translation: CASSLEAGGLGDTQYF.

V usage is TRBV9 and J usage is TRBJ1-3; no definite D call. In germline, CDR1 is SGDLS, CDR2 YYNGEE. V was pared by 4 bases and J by 8 bases, with 19 bases between. The CDR3 covers 15 residues. The CDR3 sequence: CASSPPAIGGYTIYF. Written as DNA, the CDR3 is TGTGCCAGCAGCCCCCCTGCGATCGGAGGATACACCATATATTTT.

The J gene is TRBJ2-6, the V gene TRBV13; 9 bases match TRBD1. The CDR3 has 18 amino acids. Losses at the gene ends were 2 bases for V and 1 base for J; bases not matched to a gene: 6. Germline V gene sequence: CDR1 PRHDT, CDR2 FYEKMQ (reference sequence). CDR3 loop: CASSLRGQGTSGANVLTF. The CDR3 nucleotides are TGTGCCAGCAGCTTACGGGGACAGGGCACTTCTGGGGCCAACGTCCTGACTTTC.

This chain uses TRBV3-1 (or the pseudogene TRBV3-2) with TRBJ2-7; 10 nucleotides line up with TRBD1. CDR1 and CDR2 (germline): LGHDT, YNNKEL (reference sequence). J lost 6 bases, V lost 8 bases, and 13 bases had no gene match. This CDR3 has 15 residues. The CDR3 spells CASGGGDRGTGEQYF. Here the CDR3 DNA reads TGTGCCAGCGGGGGCGGGGACAGGGGCACGGGCGAGCAGTACTTC.

V gene TRBV29-1 combines with J gene TRBJ2-5; 7 bases are shared with TRBD1. V lost 4 bases and J lost 6; bases outside the gene matches: 8. CDR1 is SQVTM, CDR2 ANQGSEA, per germline. This CDR3 is built from 13 residues. The CDR3, as DNA: TGCAGCGTTGGTAAAGGGGGCGCGAAGACCCAGTACTTC. Translation: CSVGKGGAKTQYF.

The J gene is TRBJ2-5, the V gene TRBV19, with 13 nucleotides matching TRBD2. The CDR3 consists of 17 residues. Germline V lookup: CDR1 LNHDA, CDR2 SQIVND (reference sequence). V trimming: 5 bases; J trimming: 5 bases; junction bases outside the gene matches: 11. The CDR3 bases are TGTGCCAGTAGTTCCCCGGGACTAGCGGGGACAGGCGAGACCCAGTACTTC. It translates to CASSSPGLAGTGETQYF.

The count of this clone is one. This rearrangement joins TRBV28 to TRBJ2-7; a possible D gene is TRBD1 (6 bases). CDR1 is MDHEN, CDR2 SYDVKM, per germline. Trimming pared 6 bases from V and 3 bases from J, leaving 9 bases between. The CDR3 has 12 amino acids. For the CDR3, the DNA is TGTGCCAGCAGGGGACACTTCTACGAGCAGTACTTC. Residues: CASRGHFYEQYF. Full variable domain (missing parts from reference TRBV28 and TRBJ2-7): DVKVTQSSRYLVKRTGEKVFLECVQDMDHENMFWYRQDPGLGLRLIYFSYDVKMKEKGDIPEGYSVSREKKERFSLILESASTNQTSMYLCASRGHFYEQYFGPGTRLTVT.

J is TRBJ1-5 and V is TRBV16; 7 bases map to TRBD1. Germline loops: CDR1 KGHSY, CDR2 FQNENV. V shed 1 base and J 8 bases; nucleotides not matched to a gene: 8. CDR3 length equals 15 residues. CDR3 DNA sequence: TGTGCCAGCAGCCAATACACAGGGGTTAGGAAGCCCCAGCATTTT. It codes for CASSQYTGVRKPQHF. Full variable domain (missing parts from reference TRBV16 and TRBJ1-5): GEEVAQTPKHLVRGEGQKAKLYCAPIKGHSYVFWYQQVLKNEFKFLISFQNENVFDETGMPKERFSAKCLPNSPCSLEIQATKLEDSAVYFCASSQYTGVRKPQHFGDGTRLSIL.

The rearrangement links TRBV12-5 to TRBJ2-5, with 10 nucleotides matching TRBD2. The germline V gene has CDR1 LGHNT and CDR2 FRNRAP. The trim removed 4 bases at V and 4 bases at J, leaving 6 bases unmatched. The CDR3 is 15 residues long. The CDR3 sequence is CASGSSGRAPETQYF. CDR3 nucleotide sequence: TGTGCTAGTGGTTCCAGCGGGAGGGCCCCAGAGACCCAGTACTTC.

In nucleotides, the CDR3 is TGTGCCAGCAGTTTACAGGAAAAACTGTTTTTT. Amino acids: CASSLQEKLFF. The chain couples TRBV28 to TRBJ1-4; D not certain. Germline V gives CDR1 MDHEN, CDR2 SYDVKM. This CDR3 has 11 amino acids. V lost 2 bases and J 8 bases, leaving 3 bases between the germline ends.

This chain joins TRBV4-2 and TRBJ2-7, with D possibly matching TRBD2 (5 bases). Germline CDR1 LGHNA, CDR2 YNFKEQ. This CDR3 has 15 amino acids. V was clipped by 1 base and J by 3 bases, with 13 bases between them. The CDR3, as DNA: TGTGCCAGCAGCCAAGCCCCGACTATTGGCTACGAGCAGTACTTC. Its translation is CASSQAPTIGYEQYF.

This clone was counted many times. V usage is TRBV5-5 and J usage is TRBJ1-5; maybe TRBD1 (6 bases). The V gene lost 4 bases and the J gene lost 5 bases, with 10 bases spanning the gap. Per germline, CDR1 SGHKS and CDR2 YYEKEE (reference sequence). CDR3 length equals 13 residues. The CDR3 here is CASSPDRHQPQHF. Written as DNA, the CDR3 is TGTGCCAGCAGCCCGGACAGACATCAGCCCCAGCATTTT.

V and J are TRBV4-2 and TRBJ2-1; 9 positions agree with TRBD2. With V trimmed by 7 bases and J by 0 bases, 4 bases remained unmatched. The CDR3 has 15 residues. The germline V gene encodes CDR1 LGHNA and CDR2 YNFKEQ. CDR3: CASKLAGSSYNEQFF. The CDR3 DNA is TGTGCCAGCAAGCTAGCGGGGAGCTCCTACAATGAGCAGTTCTTC.

This clone was detected only a few times. The chain is built from TRBV14 and TRBJ1-1; D call uncertain. In germline, CDR1 is SGHDN, CDR2 FVKESK. The CDR3 has 14 amino acids. Trimming left V 2 bases short and J 4 bases short, with 11 bases between. The CDR3 DNA reads TGTGCCAGCAGCCAACTGCTCTCAGTCACTGAAGCTTTCTTT. It is translated as CASSQLLSVTEAFF.

The chain links TRBV4-3 to TRBJ2-2, with D maybe TRBD2 (6 bases). The CDR3 consists of 18 residues. Per the germline V gene, CDR1 is LGHNA and CDR2 is YSLEER. V shed 0 bases and J shed 5 bases, with 19 bases lying between them. For the CDR3, the DNA is TGCGCCAGCAGCCAAGATCTTTCGGGGGATTTGTGGACCGGGGAGCTGTTTTTT. It specifies CASSQDLSGDLWTGELFF.

There are a few counts of this clone. V is TRBV6-2 or TRBV6-3 and J is TRBJ1-1; D unresolved. Germline CDR1 MNHEY, CDR2 SVGEGT. The length of the CDR3 is 13 residues. V lost 2 bases, J lost 5 bases, and 9 bases lay in between. CDR3 in DNA: TGTGCCAGCAGTTACGTGGGAGGGACTGAAGCTTTCTTT. As protein: CASSYVGGTEAFF.

The rearrangement links TRBV7-2 to TRBJ2-7, with 7 bases aligning to TRBD2. The V and J ends lost 6 bases and 0 bases, in that order; junction bases with no gene match: 8. The germline gives CDR1 SGHTA, CDR2 FQGNSA. The CDR3 runs 15 residues. CDR3 region: CASRYERGSSYEQYF. The CDR3 DNA reads as TGTGCCAGCAGATACGAGCGGGGCTCCTCCTACGAGCAGTACTTC.

J is TRBJ1-6 and V is TRBV4-3; D might be TRBD1 (5 bases). V shed 5 bases and J shed 8 bases, with 10 bases lying between them. Germline V gives CDR1 LGHNA, CDR2 YSLEER. This CDR3 contains 13 residues. The CDR3 DNA follows: TGCGCCAGCAGCTCTGGGGGGGATTCACCCCTCCACTTT. Translation gives CASSSGGDSPLHF.

The chain employs TRBV19 and TRBJ1-1; 7 bases align to TRBD1. The germline V gene has CDR1 LNHDA and CDR2 SQIVND (reference sequence). Losses at the gene ends were 5 bases for V and 1 base for J; bases not matched to a gene: 7. The CDR3 runs 15 residues. CDR3 bases: TGTGCCAGTAGTGGAAGACAGGGACGGAACACTGAAGCTTTCTTT. The encoded protein is CASSGRQGRNTEAFF.

This chain uses TRBV4-1 with TRBJ1-5, with unresolved D. Trimming shortened V by 0 bases and J by 0 bases, and 9 bases separated the two germline ends. The CDR3 spans 16 residues. Germline V gene data show CDR1 as MGHRA and CDR2 as YSYEKL. CDR3 nucleotide sequence: TGCGCCAGCAGCCAAGAAACGGGGAATAGCAATCAGCCCCAGCATTTT. Its protein is CASSQETGNSNQPQHF.

This chain connects TRBV19 to TRBJ1-5, with D tentatively TRBD1 (6 bases). The CDR3 runs to 15 residues. Germline V gives CDR1 LNHDA, CDR2 SQIVND (reference sequence). With 7 bases removed from V and 5 bases from J, the gap between germline ends came to 18 bases. Written as DNA, the CDR3 is TGTGCCAGTACCGCAAACCCGGGGGGCTATCAGCCCCAGCATTTT. Translated: CASTANPGGYQPQHF.

The chain couples TRBV7-9 to TRBJ2-2, with TRBD1 matching over 9 bases. CDR3 length: 16 residues. V was clipped by 5 bases and J by 5 bases; unmatched bases: 9. Germline V CDR1 and CDR2: SEHNR, FQNEAQ (reference sequence). Here the CDR3 reads CASSQSDRGATGELFF. DNA of the CDR3: TGTGCCAGCAGCCAGTCGGACAGGGGTGCAACCGGGGAGCTGTTTTTT.

The gene calls are TRBV21-1 and TRBJ2-7; the D call in the table, TRBD1, was not verified against the DNA. TRBV21-1 is a recognized pseudogene. This CDR3 comprises 14 residues. The CDR3 bases are TGTGCCAGCAGCATCACGAGGGGGCTCTACGAGCAGTACTTC. Its protein is CASSITRGLYEQYF.

The chain combines TRBV9 with TRBJ1-1; tentatively, D is TRBD1 (5 bases). The CDR3 is 14 residues long. V was trimmed by 4 bases and J by 2 bases, leaving 12 bases between them. The germline V gene has CDR1 SGDLS and CDR2 YYNGEE. The CDR3 spells CASSPGTLNTEAFF. The CDR3 DNA sequence: TGTGCCAGCAGCCCCGGGACTTTAAACACTGAAGCTTTCTTT.

The table lists this clone with a count of one. The chain combines TRBV7-2 with TRBJ1-5, with 9 positions matching TRBD1. J lost 7 bases, V lost 1 base, and 2 bases had no gene match. The CDR3 covers 14 residues. Germline-derived CDR1 and CDR2 are SGHTA and FQGNSA. The CDR3 sequence: CASSLVQGAQPQHF. In nucleotides, the CDR3 is TGTGCCAGCAGCTTAGTACAGGGGGCCCAGCCCCAGCATTTT.

CDR3 DNA sequence: TGTGCCAGCAGCTTAGCCCAGGGGCCCTATGGCTACACCTTC. Encoded protein: CASSLAQGPYGYTF. J is TRBJ1-2 and V is TRBV11-2, with D perhaps matching TRBD1 (6 bases). The CDR3 covers 14 residues. V was shortened by 1 base and J by 4 bases, with 10 bases between the two germline ends. The V gene's germline CDR1 is SGHAT and CDR2 FQNNGV.

This chain uses TRBV4-2 with TRBJ1-4; D is unclear. The CDR3 loop spans 13 amino acids. Germline assignment: CDR1 LGHNA and CDR2 YNFKEQ. V was shortened by 0 bases and J by 6 bases, with 5 bases between the two germline ends. The CDR3 region has the DNA TGTGCCAGCAGCCAAGAATTATATGAAAAACTGTTTTTT. This codes for CASSQELYEKLFF.

This chain connects TRBV5-4 to TRBJ1-3; 7 bases map to TRBD1. The length of the CDR3 is 14 residues. Germline assignment: CDR1 SGHNT and CDR2 YYREEE (reference sequence). After removal of 0 bases from V and 3 bases from J, the junction contained 0 bases not matched to a gene. The CDR3 loop reads CASSLGTGGNTIYF. In DNA, the CDR3 is TGTGCCAGCAGCTTGGGGACAGGTGGAAACACCATATATTTT.

The chain recombines TRBV7-2 with TRBJ2-3, with 15 bases identical to TRBD2. CDR1 and CDR2 (germline): SGHTA, FQGNSA. This CDR3 is 17 amino acids long. J gave up 5 bases and V 5 bases, and 8 bases lay outside the gene matches. The CDR3 coding sequence is TGTGCCAGCAGCCCTTGGACTAGCGGGGGGGCGGGAGATACGCAGTATTTT. Protein product: CASSPWTSGGAGDTQYF.